This T cell receptor (beta chain) was sequenced in a study of CD8 T cells in Susac syndrome (dated by TCRdb to between 2018 and 2020). With respect to the entire study: Of the Susac syndrome patients who were sequenced, roughly 8 were in clinical remission while roughly six had clinically active disease. At blood withdrawal, Susac syndrome patients were either therapy-naive, taking corticosteroids (in some cases with IVIg as well), or taking IVIg alone. Whether CD8+ T cell activation and differentiation in Susac syndrome was antigen driven was tested using repertoire sequencing.

Concerning this clonotype: The antigen this receptor binds is unknown. It has no much larger one-base neighbor in the sample; base qualities were not kept.

RNA was extracted using the RNeasy kit, and 0.5 to 1 microgram was reverse transcribed with random hexamers. The immunoSEQ multiplex PCR assay, which covers 54 Vbeta and 13 Jbeta segments, was used to amplify TCR beta CDR3 regions. To correct PCR amplification bias, a synthetic template baseline was used for both primer optimization and computational correction. From the authors' description of their analysis: Reads were annotated to V, D and J genes according to IMGT and were analyzed with immunoSEQ Analyzer, with only productive sequences retained. Clonality was computed as one minus Shannon entropy normalized by log2 of the number of productive unique sequences. Public and private clones were assessed among the 100 most prevalent clones of each patient and control. Clones were defined as Susac-specific if absent from the healthy and MS cohorts, from approximately 1,100 published viral clones and from other ImmuneACCESS disease sequences. TCRdb cleaned the public reads at Q25 with fastp, built clones with MiXCR and kept in-frame beta chains. All rows with the same CDR3 protein become a single entry with the most common DNA and genes. Here the V and J calls rest on TCRdb's processing, not on the authors' analysis. The sample yields under 200,000 distinct CDR3 sequences; roughly 94% were counted once. The top ten hold approximately 0.11% of the sample.

Peripheral blood CD8+ and CD4+ T cells from healthy donors, Susac syndrome patients and multiple sclerosis patients were profiled using high-throughput TCR beta sequencing. Susac syndrome patients met recently defined diagnostic criteria for definite or probable disease. CD8+ TEMRA cells were enriched by FACS, while bulk CD8+ and CD4+ T cells were purified by magnetic negative isolation. Blood was collected in EDTA tubes and processed within 24 hours, with PBMCs isolated through density gradient centrifugation. PBMCs intended for TCR sequencing were cryopreserved in liquid nitrogen and thawed later in a water bath at 37 degrees C. A purity of at least 90% was achieved for sorted or isolated CD4+, CD8+ and CD8+ TEMRA cells. From the germline V gene (reference sequence), CDR1 is LGHDT and CDR2 is YNNKEL. Trimming costs V 4 bases and J 0 bases, and their ends lie 13 bases apart. Reading from cysteine to phenylalanine, the CDR3 counts 15 amino acids. The DNA shown is the 45-base CDR3, in frame from base 1.

The study at large found these results: The number of individuals in the TCR sequencing and HLA analysis was recognized as being relatively small. In the CD4+ T cell repertoire of Susac syndrome patients, clonal expansion was not detected.

Sample: CD4+ T cells from PBMCs. The sequence was obtained from a human donor with Susac syndrome. The chain uses TRBV3-1 and TRBJ2-7, with an unclear D gene assignment. The DNA is as follows: TGTGCCAGCAGCCCCGACATGACGAGCTCCTACGAGCAGTACTTC. It translates as CASSPDMTSSYEQYF.